A selection of T cell receptor beta chains follows, all from one sample in a study of cytomegalovirus exposure and HLA in healthy donors. Measured with immunoSEQ multiplex PCR; TCRdb has only the in-frame clones, and not every one. Here the sample table reports roughly 200,000 clones. Material: PBMCs. The receptors come from a man between 25 and 39 years old in good health and CMV-seronegative. CDR3s include the opening cysteine and the closing phenylalanine or tryptophan. A D gene is named only where the DNA matches it firmly.

J gene: TRBJ2-3; V gene: TRBV18; D gene: TRBD2; CDR3 DNA: TGTGCCAGCTCACCGGGGGGTTCGACTAGCGGCACAGATACGCAGTATTTT; CDR3 protein: CASSPGGSTSGTDTQYF
J gene: TRBJ2-7; V gene: TRBV5-1; D gene: TRBD1; CDR3 DNA: TGCGCCAGCAGCCTTTTCCAGACAGGGTACTACGAGCAGTACTTC; CDR3 protein: CASSLFQTGYYEQYF
J gene: TRBJ1-4; V gene: TRBV5-1; D gene: -; CDR3 DNA: TGCGCCAGCAGCTTGAAGGGGCTTGCTAATGAAAAACTGTTTTTT; CDR3 protein: CASSLKGLANEKLFF
J gene: TRBJ1-1; V gene: TRBV27; D gene: -; CDR3 DNA: TGTGCCAGCAGTTTATTTCCAGGGGATGATACTGAAGCTTTCTTT; CDR3 protein: CASSLFPGDDTEAFF
J gene: TRBJ2-1; V gene: TRBV11-2; D gene: TRBD2; CDR3 DNA: TGTGCCAGCAGCCAGGGACTAGCGGGGGCCTTTAATGAGCAGTTCTTC; CDR3 protein: CASSQGLAGAFNEQFF
J gene: TRBJ1-1; V gene: TRBV5-1; D gene: TRBD1; CDR3 DNA: TGCGCCAGCAGCTCGGGACAGGGAGCTTTCTTT; CDR3 protein: CASSSGQGAFF
J gene: TRBJ1-1; V gene: TRBV4-3; D gene: -; CDR3 DNA: TGCGCCAGCAGCCAACAAACAGGCGTCAACACTGAAGCTTTCTTT; CDR3 protein: CASSQQTGVNTEAFF
J gene: TRBJ2-3; V gene: TRBV30; D gene: TRBD2; CDR3 DNA: TGTGCCTGGAGTGTACTTAGCGGGGGAGGGGATACGCAGTATTTT; CDR3 protein: CAWSVLSGGGDTQYF
J gene: TRBJ2-2; V gene: TRBV7-9; D gene: -; CDR3 DNA: TGTGCCAGCAGCTCCTTACGGGAGTGGGACACCGGGGAGCTGTTTTTT; CDR3 protein: CASSSLREWDTGELFF
J gene: TRBJ2-3; V gene: TRBV11-2; D gene: TRBD2; CDR3 DNA: TGTGCCAGCAGCCACGGGGCTAGCGGGACCTACACAGATACGCAGTATTTT; CDR3 protein: CASSHGASGTYTDTQYF
J gene: TRBJ1-6; V gene: TRBV18; D gene: -; CDR3 DNA: TGTGCCAGCTCACCCGGGGTGGGTAATTCACCCCTCCACTTT; CDR3 protein: CASSPGVGNSPLHF
J gene: TRBJ2-7; V gene: TRBV5-6; D gene: -; CDR3 DNA: TGTGCCAGCAGCTACCAGGGATTTACCTACGAGCAGTACTTC; CDR3 protein: CASSYQGFTYEQYF
J gene: TRBJ2-3; V gene: TRBV6-5; D gene: -; CDR3 DNA: TGTGCCAGCAGGGGCGTGACGCGATTCACAGATACGCAGTATTTT; CDR3 protein: CASRGVTRFTDTQYF
J gene: TRBJ2-1; V gene: TRBV29-1; D gene: TRBD2; CDR3 DNA: TGCAGCGTTGAACTGGGGCTAGCGGGAGTGAATGAGCAGTTCTTC; CDR3 protein: CSVELGLAGVNEQFF
J gene: TRBJ1-5; V gene: TRBV19; D gene: -; CDR3 DNA: TGTGCCAGTAGTATTCTAAGCCCCACAGCCCCTTATAGCAATCAGCCCCAGCATTTT; CDR3 protein: CASSILSPTAPYSNQPQHF
J gene: TRBJ1-2; V gene: TRBV29-1; D gene: TRBD1; CDR3 DNA: TGCAGCGTGGCCGGGACAGGGGGCCCTACTAACTATGGCTACACCTTC; CDR3 protein: CSVAGTGGPTNYGYTF
J gene: TRBJ1-5; V gene: TRBV7-2; D gene: -; CDR3 DNA: TGTGCCAGCAGCTTACAGTTCAGCAATCAGCCCCAGCATTTT; CDR3 protein: CASSLQFSNQPQHF
J gene: TRBJ1-2; V gene: TRBV10-2; D gene: -; CDR3 DNA: TGCGCCAGCAGTGAGTCGGGAGGAGGTGCAGGGGGCTACACCTTC; CDR3 protein: CASSESGGGAGGYTF
J gene: TRBJ1-2; V gene: TRBV6-5; D gene: -; CDR3 DNA: TGTGCCAGCAGTGTTCAGCGGGACTATGGCTACACCTTC; CDR3 protein: CASSVQRDYGYTF
J gene: TRBJ2-7; V gene: TRBV28; D gene: -; CDR3 DNA: TGTGCCAGCAGTTCTACCTACGAGCAGTACTTC; CDR3 protein: CASSSTYEQYF